This TCR beta chain was identified in a study of T cell responses to AZD1222 COVID-19 vaccine. Trimming removed 2 bases from V and 9 bases from J, with 17 bases in between. CDR3 size: 16 residues. Germline-derived CDR1 and CDR2 are MNHEY and SVGAGI. Using immunoSEQ multiplex PCR, the repertoire was profiled, and TCRdb retains in-frame clones only, with some absent. Seen here are 140,000 to 150,000 clones, 85% to 95% observed once, and the top ten hold roughly 9%. The gene calls are TRBV6-5 and TRBJ1-6; possibly TRBD1 for D (6 bases). This clonotype was sampled from an adult in good health. This material consisted of peripheral blood, taken on day 0 of AZD1222 vaccination. CDR3 residues: CASSYLRTARGSPLHF. The CDR3 DNA follows: TGTGCCAGCAGTTACCTCCGGACAGCCAGGGGTTCACCCCTCCACTTT.